This T cell receptor beta chain is from a study of shared clonotypes between healthy human individuals. Study-wide findings and caveats: Donors were few, which limited the genetic and exposure-history diversity represented.

With respect to this clone: The antigen remains undetermined.

Germline-derived CDR1 and CDR2 are SGHDT and YYEEEE. CDR3 size: 16 residues. The V end was cut by 0 bases, the J end by 3 bases, with 15 bases between. All donors qualified as healthy HIV-negative adults and had experienced no recent acute infections or vaccinations. The study drew all its donors from Caucasian adults living in Nashville, Tennessee. Libraries were prepared by immunoSEQ multiplex PCR; TCRdb keeps only in-frame clonotypes and omits some of them. The sample consists of roughly 500,000 clones, 70% to 80% of them appearing once. The chain combines TRBV5-6 with TRBJ1-1, with D possibly matching TRBD1 (5 bases). The sequence derives from a woman aged 40 to 49 in good health. Some clones in this sample may be carry-over from other donors' samples. The specimen sequenced was PBMCs. CDR3 sequence: CASSLVVAGRDTEAFF. Written as DNA, the CDR3 is TGTGCCAGCAGCTTGGTTGTGGCAGGGAGAGACACTGAAGCTTTCTTT.